What follows are 11 T cell receptor beta chains derived from one specimen sequenced in a study of blood T cell repertoires in COVID-19. The repertoire was sequenced with immunoSEQ multiplex PCR; TCRdb's copy has only in-frame clones and lacks some. The table shows just under 250,000 clones, with 80% to 90% occurring only once. The sample taken for sequencing was PBMCs or T cells enriched from blood (not recorded which). These receptors originate from a woman aged 25 to 45 who had recovered from COVID-19.

V usage is TRBV2 and J usage is TRBJ1-6; the D is unclear. The CDR3 has 13 residues. Germline V CDR1 and CDR2: SNHLY, FYNNEI. Trimming cost V 6 bases and J 5 bases, with 8 bases left between them. Here the CDR3 DNA reads TGTGCCAGCAGGGTCAACAATAATTCACCCCTCCACTTT. This sequence encodes CASRVNNNSPLHF. Looking up the rest from reference TRBV2 and TRBJ1-6 gives the full variable domain: EPEVTQTPSHQVTQMGQEVILRCVPISNHLYFYWYRQILGQKVEFLVSFYNNEISEKSEIFDDQFSVERPDGSNFTLKIRSTKLEDSAMYFCASRVNNNSPLHFGNGTRLTVT.

V usage is TRBV20-1 and J usage is TRBJ2-2; possible D gene TRBD2, 6 bases. V gave up 3 bases and J gave up 5 bases, with 13 bases separating them. The CDR3 has 14 residues. Germline loops: CDR1 DFQATT, CDR2 SNEGSKA (reference sequence). The CDR3 DNA follows: TGCAGTGCTAGTCTCGGGAGAGGGACCGGGGAGCTGTTTTTT. Translating it yields CSASLGRGTGELFF.

This chain joins TRBV7-8 and TRBJ2-3; D perhaps matches TRBD2 (5 bases). Germline CDR1 and CDR2: SGHVS and FQNEAQ. The germline V and J ends were trimmed by 0 bases and 2 bases, with 12 bases remaining between them. This CDR3 region has 16 residues. The CDR3 region has the DNA TGTGCCAGCAGCTTAGCGCTTAGCGATTTCACAGATACGCAGTATTTT. Translation gives CASSLALSDFTDTQYF.

V is TRBV5-1 and J is TRBJ2-3; 9 bases align to TRBD2. The germline V gene encodes CDR1 SGHRS and CDR2 YFSETQ. V shed 1 base and J 0 bases; nucleotides not matched to a gene: 0. This CDR3 region has 15 residues. The CDR3 DNA sequence: TGCGCCAGCAGCTTGACTAGCGGGAGCACAGATACGCAGTATTTT. This gives the protein CASSLTSGSTDTQYF.

The gene calls are TRBV11-2 and TRBJ2-5, with TRBD1 matching 8 bases. The germline CDR1 and CDR2 sequences are SGHAT and FQNNGV. The CDR3 is made up of 15 amino acids. Losses at the gene ends were 0 bases for V and 5 bases for J; bases not matched to a gene: 5. As DNA, the CDR3 is TGTGCCAGCAGCTTAGAACAGGGGGTATGGGAGACCCAGTACTTC. Protein: CASSLEQGVWETQYF. The full variable domain, rest sourced from reference TRBV11-2 and TRBJ2-5, is EAGVAQSPRYKIIEKRQSVAFWCNPISGHATLYWYQQILGQGPKLLIQFQNNGVVDDSQLPKDRFSAERLKGVDSTLKIQPAKLEDSAVYLCASSLEQGVWETQYFGPGTRLLVL.

V and J are TRBV5-6 and TRBJ1-1; 8 bases align to TRBD1. Germline V gene sequence: CDR1 SGHDT, CDR2 YYEEEE. The CDR3 extends over 15 amino acids. V dropped 0 bases and J dropped 1; count of bases not matched to a gene: 2. The CDR3 DNA sequence: TGTGCCAGCAGCTTGGGACAGGGGAGGAACACTGAAGCTTTCTTT. Encoded protein: CASSLGQGRNTEAFF.

This rearrangement joins TRBV7-2 to TRBJ1-2; D might be TRBD1 (5 bases). The CDR3 extends over 14 amino acids. Looked up from germline, CDR1 is SGHTA and CDR2 is FQGNSA. The V and J ends lost 2 bases and 2 bases respectively, with 9 bases between them. CDR3: CASSLLDRNYGYTF. The CDR3 DNA reads TGTGCCAGCAGCTTACTAGACAGAAACTATGGCTACACCTTC.

The rearrangement links TRBV15 to TRBJ2-7; TRBD1 agrees at 8 bases. CDR1 is LNHNV and CDR2 is YYDKDF in the germline V gene (reference sequence). V was clipped by 0 bases and J by 2 bases; unmatched bases: 18. The length of the CDR3 is 20 residues. For the CDR3, the DNA is TGTGCCACCAGCAGAGATCTCCCTCGGGCTAGACAGGGGCGAGCCTACGAGCAGTACTTC. As protein: CATSRDLPRARQGRAYEQYF. The whole variable domain, remainder taken from reference TRBV15 and TRBJ2-7, is DAMVIQNPRYQVTQFGKPVTLSCSQTLNHNVMYWYQQKSSQAPKLLFHYYDKDFNNEADTPDNFQSRRPNTSFCFLDIRSPGLGDTAMYLCATSRDLPRARQGRAYEQYFGPGTRLTVT.

This rearrangement joins TRBV5-5 to TRBJ2-5, with 9 bases matching TRBD1. Germline lookup yields CDR1 SGHKS and CDR2 YYEKEE (reference sequence). The CDR3 has 14 residues. Losses at the gene ends were 4 bases for V and 3 bases for J; bases not matched to a gene: 4. In DNA, the CDR3 is TGTGCCAGCAGCCCCGGGACAGGGAAAGAGACCCAGTACTTC. It is translated as CASSPGTGKETQYF. Based on the CDR3 plus reference TRBV5-5 and TRBJ2-5, the full variable domain is DAGVTQSPTHLIKTRGQQVTLRCSPISGHKSVSWYQQVLGQGPQFIFQYYEKEERGRGNFPDRFSARQFPNYSSELNVNALLLGDSALYLCASSPGTGKETQYFGPGTRLLVL.

The chain combines TRBV11-2 with TRBJ1-1, with a tentative D call TRBD1 (5 bases). Trimming stripped 3 bases from V and 7 bases from J, with 12 bases between. This CDR3 is 13 amino acids long. Germline V CDR1 and CDR2: SGHAT, FQNNGV. The CDR3 sequence is CASSLGGSIEAFF. The DNA for the CDR3 is TGTGCCAGCAGCTTGGGGGGATCTATTGAAGCTTTCTTT.

The chain has TRBV9 and TRBJ2-1; TRBD2 might be the D (6 bases). Germline assignment: CDR1 SGDLS and CDR2 YYNGEE. This CDR3 is built from 19 residues. Trimming removed 0 bases from V and 0 bases from J, with 19 bases in between. CDR3 residues: CASSVGRLTGDPSYNEQFF. The CDR3 coding sequence is TGTGCCAGCAGCGTAGGTAGATTAACGGGGGATCCCTCCTACAATGAGCAGTTCTTC. The entire variable domain, with the rest obtained from reference TRBV9 and TRBJ2-1, is as follows: DSGVTQTPKHLITATGQRVTLRCSPRSGDLSVYWYQQSLDQGLQFLIQYYNGEERAKGNILERFSAQQFPDLHSELNLSSLELGDSALYFCASSVGRLTGDPSYNEQFFGPGTRLTVL.